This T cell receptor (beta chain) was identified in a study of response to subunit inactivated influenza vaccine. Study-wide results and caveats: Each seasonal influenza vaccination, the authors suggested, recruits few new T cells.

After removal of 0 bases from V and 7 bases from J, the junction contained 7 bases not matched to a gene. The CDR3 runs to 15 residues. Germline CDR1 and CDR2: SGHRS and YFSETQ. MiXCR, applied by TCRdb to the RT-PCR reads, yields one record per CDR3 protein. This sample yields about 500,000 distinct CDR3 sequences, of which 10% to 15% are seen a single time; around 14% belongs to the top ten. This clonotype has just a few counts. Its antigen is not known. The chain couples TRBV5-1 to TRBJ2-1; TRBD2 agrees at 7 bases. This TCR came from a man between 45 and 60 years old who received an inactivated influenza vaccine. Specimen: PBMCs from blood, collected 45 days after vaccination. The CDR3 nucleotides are TGCGCCAGCAGCTTGGCCACTAGCGACCCTAATGAGCAGTTCTTC. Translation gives CASSLATSDPNEQFF.